The T cell receptor (beta chain) described here comes from a study of chemoradiotherapy in HPV16-positive cancers (dated by TCRdb to 2022 to 2024). For the wider study: Candidate HPV-specific T-cell clones and common TCR motifs were defined by functional T-cell assays performed on cells from two HPV16-positive patients. The candidate HPV-specific TCRs and motifs were subsequently tracked in TCR repertoires obtained from 65 to 95 patients with HPV-related cancers. Whether T-cell immunity against the HPV oncoproteins E6 and E7 changes during chemoradiotherapy and whether survival is affected by this immunity were examined in the study.

Repertoires were sampled repeatedly over the course of chemoradiotherapy, so clonal expansion could be followed in the tumor microenvironment. Summary of the overall study and its limitations: Expansion of candidate HPV-specific clones and E7-related TCR motifs was observed in the tumor microenvironment during treatment, whereas no such expansion was observed for non-HPV-specific T cells. The functional definition of HPV-specific T cells was derived from only two HPV16-positive patients, and the survival association was reported for HPV16-positive patients. Improved recurrence-free survival in HPV16-positive patients was associated with expansion of HPV-responsive T cells during chemoradiotherapy.

The library was obtained by the immunoSEQ multiplex PCR assay. What TCRdb holds here is the immuneACCESS table cut down to in-frame rearrangements. Part of the clones is not present; checked against another copy, under half of the missing clones reflect an unresolved V gene, and the others are unexplained. The sample includes approximately 8,600 clones, with 80% observed a single time. The biggest ten clones account for 1.9% of the sample. About this clone: It lacks a known antigen. The record has no base qualities; no much larger clone is one base away.

The CDR3, from cysteine to phenylalanine, totals 13 residues. CDR3 DNA is the only sequence kept; it has 39 bases, read in frame from the first base. The germline V gene gives CDR1 as SGHVS and CDR2 as FNYEAQ. V is pared back by 2 bases and J by 12 bases, with 14 bases lying between the germline termini. The TCR comes from a human donor with HPV-associated anogenital cancer. The material was obtained from a patient who underwent chemoradiotherapy. The V gene is TRBV7-6 and the J gene is TRBJ1-5; the D gene is not confidently resolved. The CDR3 protein sequence reads: CASSLHPTNLQHF. The DNA sequence reads TGTGCCAGCAGCTTACACCCCACAAATCTCCAGCATTTT.